The clone carrying this T cell receptor (beta chain) has more than one count but fewer than ten. Its matching antigen is unknown. This entry is derived from a study of blood T cells in healthy people across ages. Study results and limitations: CMV infection status of these donors was not known.

Alongside a J-beta primer mix, a sample-barcoded 5' primer served in a second PCR lasting about 7 to 11 cycles. Each CDR3 protein gets one entry after TCRdb re-called the 5' RACE reads with MiXCR. The table shows 1 million or so distinct CDR3 sequences, with 45% occurring only once. The donors, all healthy, were Caucasians living in Russia, aged roughly 6 to 100. The clonotype originates from a woman aged 55-69 years in good health. The sequenced sample consisted of blood.

CDR3 in DNA: TGCGCCAGCCAACAGGGGTACGAGCAGTACTTC. It encodes CASQQGYEQYF. This sequence joins TRBV5-1 and TRBJ2-7, with TRBD1 identical over 7 bases. V shed 7 bases, J shed 4 bases, and the junction held 2 bases outside the gene matches. This CDR3 is built from 11 residues. Looked up from germline, CDR1 is SGHRS and CDR2 is YFSETQ.